One sample yielded the 15 T cell receptor beta chains listed below, sequenced in a study of OX40 agonist ivuxolimab in advanced cancers. TCRdb's table, derived via immunoSEQ multiplex PCR, lists solely in-frame clones and lacks some. Among fewer than 70,000 clones listed, around 90% were seen once. Material: CD4+ or CD8+ T cells sorted from blood, obtained in a trial of the OX40 agonist ivuxolimab. These receptors originate from an adult with an advanced solid tumor such as melanoma, head and neck, liver or kidney cancer.

The rearrangement links TRBV6-6 to TRBJ1-2, with 8 bases identical to TRBD1. V gave up 6 bases and J gave up 6 bases; unmatched junction bases: 6. Germline-derived CDR1 and CDR2 are MNHNY and SVGAGI (reference sequence). The CDR3 sequence is 13 residues long. The CDR3 DNA follows: TGTGCCAGCAGGACACAGGGGGTGGATGGCTACACCTTC. It translates to CASRTQGVDGYTF.

The V call is TRBV4-2, the J call TRBJ2-1; 13 bases fit TRBD2. CDR1 LGHNA and CDR2 YNFKEQ come from the germline V gene. CDR3 length: 21 amino acids. Trimming at V came to 4 bases and at J to 2 bases, leaving 17 bases not matched to a gene. CDR3 residues: CASSPSQTRTSGSGAYNEQFF. The CDR3 DNA reads as TGTGCCAGCAGCCCCTCCCAAACCCGGACTAGCGGGAGTGGCGCCTACAATGAGCAGTTCTTC.

This clone was seen just once. CDR3 nucleotides: TGTGCCAGCAAAAACGAGGGACCGAACACCGGGGAGCTGTTTTTT. It is translated as CASKNEGPNTGELFF. The rearrangement joins TRBV28 to TRBJ2-2, with D perhaps matching TRBD1 or TRBD2 (5 bases each). The CDR3 is 15 residues long. From germline, CDR1 is MDHEN and CDR2 SYDVKM. Trimming took off 7 bases at V and 0 bases at J, with 12 bases between the two ends.

The chain joins TRBV7-9 to TRBJ1-2; 9 nucleotides match TRBD1. The V gene end was trimmed by 3 bases and the J gene end by 7 bases; junction bases not matched to a gene: 12. The CDR3 has 16 amino acids. In germline, CDR1 is SEHNR, CDR2 FQNEAQ (reference sequence). The CDR3 is CASSFRRGQGGAGYTF. CDR3 in DNA: TGTGCCAGCAGCTTCCGCCGGGGACAGGGAGGCGCTGGCTACACCTTC.

V and J are TRBV4-1 and TRBJ2-7; TRBD1 matches 9 bases. Looked up from germline, CDR1 is MGHRA and CDR2 is YSYEKL. V shed 0 bases, J shed 6 bases, and the junction held 9 bases outside the gene matches. This CDR3 has 16 amino acids. The CDR3 coding sequence is TGCGCCAGCAGCCAAGAGCACAGGGGGCCGAGGGGCGAGCAGTACTTC. The encoded protein is CASSQEHRGPRGEQYF.

The chain joins TRBV7-9 to TRBJ1-2; the D is unclear. The CDR3 sequence is 12 residues long. Germline loops: CDR1 SEHNR, CDR2 FQNEAQ (reference sequence). V lost 0 bases, J lost 4 bases, and 3 bases lay in between. CDR3 in DNA: TGTGCCAGCAGCTTAGCCAGCTATGGCTACACCTTC. Protein sequence: CASSLASYGYTF.

The CDR3 DNA is TGTGCCAGCAGCTTAGGATCGGGAGGGTATCAGCCCCAGCATTTT. Translation gives CASSLGSGGYQPQHF. The chain couples TRBV7-2 to TRBJ1-5; no clear D gene. The CDR3 spans 15 residues. V dropped 1 base and J dropped 5 bases, with 12 bases sitting between them. CDR1 and CDR2 from the germline V gene are SGHTA and FQGNSA.

The chain combines TRBV28 with TRBJ1-1, with D uncertain. Trimming cost V 4 bases and J 1 base, with 10 bases left between them. In germline, CDR1 is MDHEN, CDR2 SYDVKM. The length of the CDR3 is 14 residues. The CDR3 DNA follows: TGTGCCAGCAGTTCGGGGTGGGGGAACACTGAAGCTTTCTTT. It yields the protein CASSSGWGNTEAFF. Variable domain in full (rest from reference TRBV28 and TRBJ1-1): DVKVTQSSRYLVKRTGEKVFLECVQDMDHENMFWYRQDPGLGLRLIYFSYDVKMKEKGDIPEGYSVSREKKERFSLILESASTNQTSMYLCASSSGWGNTEAFFGQGTRLTVV.

The chain combines TRBV11-2 with TRBJ2-7, with TRBD1 identical over 7 bases. CDR1 and CDR2 from the germline V gene are SGHAT and FQNNGV. V was clipped by 6 bases and J by 5 bases; unmatched bases: 10. The CDR3 length is 14 residues. The CDR3 nucleotides are TGTGCCAGCAGTCTGGACAGGTCCGCGCACGAGCAGTACTTC. Amino acids: CASSLDRSAHEQYF.

The CDR3 loop is CASSLSIELETKTGELFF. CDR3 nucleotide sequence: TGTGCCAGCAGCCTTTCTATAGAGCTAGAAACTAAGACCGGGGAGCTGTTTTTT. The gene calls are TRBV7-9 and TRBJ2-2; D unclear. Germline V CDR1 and CDR2: SEHNR, FQNEAQ (reference sequence). The CDR3 is 18 residues long. V was clipped by 5 bases and J by 5 bases, with 24 bases between them.

Concerning this clone: Germline is not matched at one junction end, which may reflect a read error. The gene calls are TRBV5-1 and TRBJ2-5; D is uncertain. The J call could be wrong; TRBJ2-7 is a better fit for the DNA end. The CDR3 contains 14 residues. Germline V CDR1 and CDR2: SGHRS, YFSETQ. The CDR3 here is CASSLVLGSDEQYF. CDR3 sequence (DNA): TGCGCCAGCAGCTTGGTTCTGGGCTCCGACGAGCAGTACTTC.

This chain joins TRBV12-5 and TRBJ1-2; D gene unclear. The CDR3 is 17 amino acids. V was clipped by 1 base and J by 6 bases, with 21 bases between them. Germline V gene data show CDR1 as LGHNT and CDR2 as FRNRAP. This CDR3 reads CASGLAQLGVGENGYTF. CDR3 sequence (DNA): TGTGCTAGTGGTTTGGCACAACTTGGGGTTGGGGAGAATGGCTACACCTTC.

This rearrangement joins TRBV28 to TRBJ1-5; a possible D gene is TRBD1 (5 bases). CDR3 length equals 13 residues. CDR1 and CDR2 (germline): MDHEN, SYDVKM. Trimming took off 11 bases at V and 3 bases at J, with 14 bases between the two ends. DNA for the CDR3: TGTGCCTCGGAGGCGGGGCTCAATCAGCCCCAGCATTTT. It is translated as CASEAGLNQPQHF.

The chain has TRBV6-1 and TRBJ2-5, with a possible D match to TRBD1 (6 bases). The DNA end is a closer match to TRBJ2-7, so the J assignment may be wrong. This CDR3 is 11 amino acids long. Germline V gene lookup returns CDR1 MNHNS and CDR2 SASEGT. The CDR3 protein is CASSNRVEQYF. As DNA, the CDR3 is TGTGCCAGCAGTAACAGGGTCGAGCAGTACTTC.

The chain couples TRBV4-1 to TRBJ1-5; D gene ambiguous. Germline CDR1 reads MGHRA; CDR2 reads YSYEKL. The V gene lost 0 bases and the J gene lost 7 bases, with 7 bases spanning the gap. This CDR3 has 13 amino acids. The CDR3: CASSQDPEQPQHF. The CDR3, as DNA: TGCGCCAGCAGCCAAGATCCTGAGCAGCCCCAGCATTTT.